The 14 T cell receptor beta chains below were found in one sample sequenced in a study of cytomegalovirus exposure and HLA in healthy donors. The primer mix had 60 Vbeta and 13 Jbeta primers. Profiling relied on immunoSEQ multiplex PCR, and the TCRdb table lists in-frame clones only, not all of them. The sample consists of about 160,000 clones, roughly 77% of them appearing once. Sequenced material: PBMCs. The source is a male donor in good health and CMV-seronegative.

This rearrangement joins TRBV28 to TRBJ2-1; 13 bases match TRBD2. Losses at the gene ends were 7 bases for V and 7 bases for J; bases not matched to a gene: 10. This CDR3 is 16 amino acids long. Germline loops: CDR1 MDHEN, CDR2 SYDVKM. The CDR3 DNA is TGTGCCAGCATCCTTTCGGGACTAGCGGGAAAGAATGAGCAGTTCTTC. The encoded protein is CASILSGLAGKNEQFF.

This chain connects TRBV5-4 to TRBJ2-7; 7 positions match TRBD2. Germline V lookup: CDR1 SGHNT, CDR2 YYREEE (reference sequence). The CDR3 has 16 amino acids. The J segment lost 2 bases and the V segment lost 3 bases, leaving 11 bases of the junction unmatched. The CDR3 spells CASSWGEGLGPYEQYF. In DNA form, the CDR3 reads TGTGCCAGCAGCTGGGGGGAGGGGTTGGGGCCCTACGAGCAGTACTTC.

The chain has TRBV5-1 and TRBJ2-7, with D tentatively TRBD2 (6 bases). V was shortened by 3 bases and J by 1 base, with 11 bases between the two germline ends. CDR3 length: 14 amino acids. Germline CDR1 is SGHRS and CDR2 is YFSETQ. As DNA, the CDR3 is TGCGCCAGCAGCTCTTCGGGACTTTCCTACGAGCAGTACTTC. Translating it yields CASSSSGLSYEQYF.

This chain uses TRBV7-9 with TRBJ1-2; possibly TRBD1 for D (5 bases). The germline V gene has CDR1 SEHNR and CDR2 FQNEAQ (reference sequence). The CDR3 runs 15 residues. The V end lost 3 bases, the J end lost 0 bases, and 11 bases lay between the germline ends. The CDR3 loop reads CASSFQGKANYGYTF. CDR3 nucleotides: TGTGCCAGCAGCTTCCAGGGAAAGGCTAACTATGGCTACACCTTC. The full variable domain, in which reference TRBV7-9 and TRBJ1-2 provide the parts outside the CDR3, is DTGVSQNPRHKITKRGQNVTFRCDPISEHNRLYWYRQTLGQGPEFLTYFQNEAQLEKSRLLSDRFSAERPKGSFSTLEIQRTEQGDSAMYLCASSFQGKANYGYTFGSGTRLTVV.

This clone has just one count. This rearrangement joins TRBV5-1 to TRBJ2-6; possible D gene TRBD1, 6 bases. The CDR3 loop spans 17 amino acids. V was pared by 0 bases and J by 0 bases, with 10 bases between. Germline loops: CDR1 SGHRS, CDR2 YFSETQ. The CDR3 DNA reads TGCGCCAGCAGCTTGGTTGGACAGACCTCTGGGGCCAACGTCCTGACTTTC. This encodes CASSLVGQTSGANVLTF.

The V gene is TRBV9, the J gene TRBJ2-7; D is possibly TRBD1 (6 bases). V lost 4 bases, J lost 2 bases, and 13 bases lay in between. This CDR3 has 14 amino acids. Per germline, CDR1 SGDLS and CDR2 YYNGEE. The CDR3 nucleotides are TGTGCCAGCAGCCCGGACAGCCTAGCCTACGAGCAGTACTTC. Protein: CASSPDSLAYEQYF.

The V and J genes are TRBV10-2 and TRBJ1-2; perhaps TRBD1 as D (6 bases). This CDR3 has 12 residues. Germline CDR1 and CDR2: WSHSY and SAAADI. The V end lost 4 bases, the J end lost 6 bases, and 9 bases lay between the germline ends. The CDR3 DNA reads as TGCGCCAGCAGTGGGACAGTTGATGGCTACACCTTC. It encodes CASSGTVDGYTF.

This clone was detected only a few times. CDR3: CASSLARGIVNTGELFF. CDR3 coding DNA: TGTGCCAGCAGCTTAGCCAGGGGCATTGTGAACACCGGGGAGCTGTTTTTT. The chain couples TRBV7-9 to TRBJ2-2; a weak D match, TRBD1 (6 bases). Germline V gene sequence: CDR1 SEHNR, CDR2 FQNEAQ (reference sequence). V gave up 0 bases and J gave up 1 base, with 12 bases separating them. The CDR3 runs 17 residues.

This clone was detected once. The chain carries TRBV9 and TRBJ2-7; no definite D call. V shed 3 bases and J shed 0 bases, with 13 bases lying between them. CDR1 SGDLS and CDR2 YYNGEE come from the germline V gene. The CDR3 sequence is 15 residues long. The DNA for the CDR3 is TGTGCCAGCAGCGGAGGCGGAGTAAGCTCCTACGAGCAGTACTTC. As protein: CASSGGGVSSYEQYF.

The chain combines TRBV14 with TRBJ2-7; D perhaps matches TRBD1 (5 bases). Per the germline V gene, CDR1 is SGHDN and CDR2 is FVKESK. The CDR3 contains 14 residues. V lost 2 bases, J lost 2 bases, and 10 bases lay in between. The CDR3 sequence is CASSQQGGPYEQYF. The CDR3 DNA sequence: TGTGCCAGCAGCCAACAGGGCGGACCCTACGAGCAGTACTTC.

The chain uses TRBV19 and TRBJ2-7; 8 bases are a match to TRBD1. J was trimmed by 7 bases and V by 7 bases; bases with no gene match: 12. Germline V CDR1 and CDR2: LNHDA, SQIVND (reference sequence). The CDR3 is made up of 14 amino acids. CDR3 nucleotides: TGTGCCAGTACCCACCGGGACAGGCGTGGGGAGCAGTACTTC. This encodes CASTHRDRRGEQYF.

Here the CDR3 DNA reads TGTGCCACCCAACGGGAGAGGTTTCGAGGTGAGCAGTTCTTC. Protein sequence: CATQRERFRGEQFF. The gene calls are TRBV27 and TRBJ2-1; a weak D match, TRBD2 (6 bases). Germline values: CDR1 MNHEY, CDR2 SMNVEV (reference sequence). Trimming took off 10 bases at V and 9 bases at J, with 22 bases between the two ends. The CDR3 runs 14 residues.

J is TRBJ2-5 and V is TRBV5-5, with D perhaps matching TRBD2 (6 bases). V lost 1 base to trimming and J lost 5 bases, with 9 bases between them. Germline lookup yields CDR1 SGHKS and CDR2 YYEKEE (reference sequence). The CDR3 consists of 13 residues. The CDR3 DNA is TGTGCCAGCAGCTTGCCGGGGGATGAGACCCAGTACTTC. As protein: CASSLPGDETQYF.

This clone was recorded only once. The CDR3 here is CASSQDNRWNYGYTF. For the CDR3, the DNA is TGTGCCAGCAGCCAAGATAATCGGTGGAACTATGGCTACACCTTC. This chain connects TRBV4-2 to TRBJ1-2, with unresolved D. The V gene lost 0 bases and the J gene lost 2 bases, with 10 bases spanning the gap. The CDR3 runs to 15 residues. Per germline, CDR1 LGHNA and CDR2 YNFKEQ.